These 2 T cell receptor beta chains were sequenced from one sample in a study of cytomegalovirus exposure and HLA in healthy donors. It was with 60 Vbeta and 13 Jbeta primers that the PCR ran. The assay was immunoSEQ multiplex PCR, and TCRdb's table has in-frame clones only and misses some. The sample includes 150,000 to 170,000 clones, 60% to 75% of them seen just once. Sequenced input: PBMCs. These receptors were taken from a man between 18 and 35 years old in good health and CMV-seronegative.

The V gene is TRBV5-6, the J gene TRBJ2-7; 7 bases agree with TRBD1. The CDR3 is 15 residues long. Germline values: CDR1 SGHDT, CDR2 YYEEEE. Germline trimming cut 4 bases from V and 1 base from J; bases unmatched to any gene: 8. The DNA of the CDR3 is TGTGCCAGCAGCCTCTATGGGACAGTATCCTACGAGCAGTACTTC. Amino acid sequence: CASSLYGTVSYEQYF.

In its sample, this clone was seen a few times. V and J are TRBV5-1 and TRBJ1-2; 11 bases are shared with TRBD1. The CDR3 covers 15 residues. Trimming at V came to 7 bases and at J to 0 bases, leaving 5 bases not matched to a gene. Germline V lookup: CDR1 SGHRS, CDR2 YFSETQ. The chain's CDR3 is CASLGQGAANYGYTF. The CDR3, as DNA: TGCGCCAGCCTAGGACAGGGGGCTGCTAACTATGGCTACACCTTC.